A single sample gave rise to the 22 T cell receptor beta chains below, sequenced in a study of regulatory T cells in long-lasting Graves disease. The TCR beta library used iRepertoire HTBI primers with Arm-PCR amplification of CDR3. TCRdb used MiXCR to reprocess the multiplex PCR reads, holding one entry per CDR3 protein. In the table there are roughly 500,000 distinct CDR3 sequences, 20% to 25% of which are singletons. Time point denoted: persistent/refractory GD, antithyroid drugs over 5 years with positive TRAb. PBMCs provided the RNA from which the TCR library was made. The source was peripheral blood mononuclear cells (PBMCs), collected when the disease was refractory, from a patient treated with antithyroid drugs. The receptors shown here come from a female donor with Graves disease.

On this clonotype itself: One end of the junction does not line up with germline, which may come from a read error. This chain joins TRBV13 and TRBJ1-2; D gene ambiguous. The CDR3 length is 14 residues. In germline, CDR1 is PRHDT, CDR2 FYEKMQ (reference sequence). The CDR3 reads CAGSSTSAFYGYTF. CDR3 bases: TGTGCCGGCAGTTCAACCTCAGCGTTCTATGGCTACACCTTC.

There are a few counts of this clonotype. The V and J genes are TRBV6-1 and TRBJ2-7, with D possibly matching TRBD1 (7 bases). Germline V lookup: CDR1 MNHNS, CDR2 SASEGT. The CDR3 extends over 14 amino acids. V was shortened by 4 bases and J by 3 bases, with 13 bases between the two germline ends. The CDR3 nucleotides read TGTGCCAGCAGTGTAGGAGGGGGCGTCTACGAGCAGTACTTC. Amino acid sequence: CASSVGGGVYEQYF.

This clonotype turned up a few times. This chain connects TRBV24-1 to TRBJ2-5, with D perhaps TRBD1 (6 bases). The CDR3 length is 14 residues. CDR1 and CDR2 (germline): KGHDR, SFDVKD. V was shortened by 0 bases and J by 2 bases, with 6 bases between the two germline ends. The CDR3 DNA reads as TGTGCCACCAGTGATTTGGACAGGCAAGAGACCCAGTACTTC. It encodes CATSDLDRQETQYF.

This clonotype came up once. An end of the junction differs from the germline gene, which may be a read error. The V call is TRBV28, the J call TRBJ1-5, with D hard to call. There are 14 residues in the CDR3. Germline values: CDR1 MDHEN, CDR2 SYDVKM. CDR3 nucleotides: TGTGCAAGCAGTCCCCAAGTCGGCAATCAGTCCCAGCATTTT. As protein: CASSPQVGNQSQHF.

This clonotype came up a few times. This may be a read error: a much more frequent sequence differs by one nucleotide. CDR3 region: CASRAPQGGLIGYAF. CDR3 coding DNA: TGTGCCAGCAGAGCCCCCCAGGGGGGGCTCATTGGCTACGCCTTC. V usage is TRBV2 and J usage is TRBJ1-2; TRBD1 matches at 7 bases. The CDR3 has 15 residues. Germline assignment: CDR1 SNHLY and CDR2 FYNNEI.

In its sample, this clonotype was seen a few times. V gene TRBV2 combines with J gene TRBJ1-4; D call uncertain. Germline V CDR1 and CDR2: SNHLY, FYNNEI. The CDR3 length is 12 residues. Trimming pared 6 bases from V and 8 bases from J, leaving 10 bases between. CDR3 DNA sequence: TGTGCCAGCAGGAAAATTGACGAAAAACTGTTTTTT. It encodes CASRKIDEKLFF. The full variable domain, in which reference TRBV2 and TRBJ1-4 provide the parts outside the CDR3, is EPEVTQTPSHQVTQMGQEVILRCVPISNHLYFYWYRQILGQKVEFLVSFYNNEISEKSEIFDDQFSVERPDGSNFTLKIRSTKLEDSAMYFCASRKIDEKLFFGSGTQLSVL.

This clonotype was seen a few times. The V gene is TRBV12-3 or TRBV12-4, the J gene TRBJ1-1, with unresolved D. This CDR3 region has 14 residues. Trimming left V 3 bases short and J 0 bases short, with 8 bases between. CDR3 in DNA: TGTGCCAGCAGTTTGTCAGTAATGAACACTGAAGCTTTCTTT. Protein product: CASSLSVMNTEAFF.

The chain employs TRBV20-1 and TRBJ1-6, with a tentative D call TRBD1 (5 bases). Germline lookup yields CDR1 DFQATT and CDR2 SNEGSKA (reference sequence). CDR3 size: 13 residues. Trimming cost V 6 bases and J 10 bases, with 16 bases left between them. In DNA form, the CDR3 reads TGCAGTGCCGGGACCGACTTGGGCTCACCCCTCCACTTT. Translating gives CSAGTDLGSPLHF.

The rearrangement uses TRBV19 and TRBJ2-7; D could derive from TRBD1 or TRBD2 (5 bases each). The V and J ends lost 3 bases and 6 bases respectively, with 18 bases between them. Germline V gene data show CDR1 as LNHDA and CDR2 as SQIVND (reference sequence). The CDR3 has 15 amino acids. The CDR3 coding sequence is TGTGCCAGTAGTATTGCCCTAGCCCTGAGGGGCGAGCAGTACTTC. Protein: CASSIALALRGEQYF. The full variable domain, completed using reference TRBV19 and TRBJ2-7, is DGGITQSPKYLFRKEGQNVTLSCEQNLNHDAMYWYRQDPGQGLRLIYYSQIVNDFQKGDIAEGYSVSREKKESFPLTVTSAQKNPTAFYLCASSIALALRGEQYFGPGTRLTVT.

This clonotype has a count of ten or more. Written as DNA, the CDR3 is TGTGCCAGCAGCTTCCCAGGGGAGACCCAGTACTTC. Amino acids: CASSFPGETQYF. The rearrangement joins TRBV12-3 or TRBV12-4 to TRBJ2-5, with a weak D call TRBD1 (5 bases). V was pared by 6 bases and J by 5 bases, with 10 bases between. The length of the CDR3 is 12 residues.

Many counts were recorded for this clonotype. The chain is built from TRBV7-2 and TRBJ1-2; D not certain. Trimming removed 2 bases from V and 4 bases from J, with 8 bases in between. Germline V CDR1 and CDR2: SGHTA, FQGNSA. This CDR3 contains 13 residues. CDR3 region: CASSLNSGYGYTF. The CDR3 DNA reads as TGTGCCAGCAGCTTAAACTCGGGCTATGGCTACACCTTC.

This clonotype was seen only a few times. The chain is built from TRBV12-3 or TRBV12-4 and TRBJ2-1; D might be TRBD1 (5 bases). The CDR3 is 13 residues long. V was trimmed by 7 bases and J by 7 bases, leaving 14 bases between them. The CDR3 region is CASTLIRGNEQFF. The CDR3 nucleotides read TGTGCCAGCACCTTGATTAGGGGTAATGAGCAGTTCTTC.

This chain links TRBV20-1 with TRBJ2-7; the match to TRBD2 covers 7 bases. CDR3 size: 14 residues. CDR1 and CDR2 (germline): DFQATT, SNEGSKA (reference sequence). V dropped 6 bases and J dropped 4; count of bases not matched to a gene: 12. The CDR3 is CSATDRREKYEQYF. For the CDR3, the DNA is TGCAGTGCCACCGATCGGCGGGAGAAGTACGAGCAGTACTTC.

This clonotype was recorded many times. The chain carries TRBV7-3 and TRBJ1-1; D call uncertain. The CDR3 covers 14 residues. Looked up from germline, CDR1 is SGHTA and CDR2 is FQGTGA. V lost 2 bases and J lost 3, with 10 bases in between. CDR3: CASSLSVAHTEAFF. DNA of the CDR3: TGTGCCAGCAGCTTATCTGTCGCGCACACTGAAGCTTTCTTT.

This clonotype was seen repeatedly, ten times or more. CDR3 coding DNA: TGTGCCAGCAGTCGGGCGGACCTAAGGGGCTACACCTTC. It specifies CASSRADLRGYTF. The chain recombines TRBV28 with TRBJ1-2; unclear D gene. The CDR3 consists of 13 residues. CDR1 MDHEN and CDR2 SYDVKM come from the germline V gene. The V end lost 5 bases, the J end lost 8 bases, and 15 bases lay between the germline ends.

The V gene is TRBV11-2, the J gene TRBJ2-5, with D hard to call. The DNA end is more similar to TRBJ2-7, so the J call may be wrong. The CDR3 is 11 residues long. Germline CDR1 reads SGHAT; CDR2 reads FQNNGV. The CDR3 region is CASSLRCEQYF. The CDR3 nucleotides read TGTGCCAGCAGCTTACGGTGCGAGCAGTACTTC.

In its sample, this clonotype was seen many times. The J gene is TRBJ1-1, the V gene TRBV20-1; TRBD1 aligns across 7 bases. After removal of 4 bases from V and 4 bases from J, the junction contained 9 bases not matched to a gene. Germline lookup yields CDR1 DFQATT and CDR2 SNEGSKA (reference sequence). CDR3 length: 14 amino acids. DNA for the CDR3: TGCAGTGCTAAGACAGGGATGATAGTCACTGAAGCTTTCTTT. Translated, it gives CSAKTGMIVTEAFF.

This clonotype was counted between two and nine times. The CDR3, as DNA: TGTGCCAGCAGGTTAGGGACAGCTCCCATGAGCTACACCTTC. This codes for CASRLGTAPMSYTF. The rearrangement links TRBV5-5 to TRBJ1-2; 7 nucleotides match TRBD1. The junction had 13 bases not matched to a gene; V was cut back by 5 bases and J by 9 bases. The CDR3 is 14 amino acids. In germline, CDR1 is SGHKS, CDR2 YYEKEE (reference sequence).

This clonotype was counted a few times. This chain connects TRBV19 to TRBJ2-5; 8 nucleotides match TRBD2. Losses at the gene ends were 6 bases for V and 5 bases for J; bases not matched to a gene: 11. The CDR3 loop spans 15 amino acids. Germline lookup yields CDR1 LNHDA and CDR2 SQIVND (reference sequence). The CDR3 nucleotides are TGTGCCAGTAGGAAACTAGCGGAAGCCGTGGAGACCCAGTACTTC. Translated: CASRKLAEAVETQYF.

The chain couples TRBV12-3 or TRBV12-4 to TRBJ2-2; 12 nucleotides align to TRBD2. V gave up 5 bases and J gave up 5 bases; unmatched junction bases: 6. The CDR3 is 16 residues long. For the CDR3, the DNA is TGTGCCAGCAGTCGACTAGCGGGAGTGGGGACCGGGGAGCTGTTTTTT. Its protein is CASSRLAGVGTGELFF.

This clonotype was counted ten times or more. The chain joins TRBV2 to TRBJ1-1, with D possibly TRBD1 on 5 matching bases. Deletions cut 3 bases from V and 1 base from J, with 9 bases between. The germline CDR1 and CDR2 sequences are SNHLY and FYNNEI. This CDR3 spans 14 amino acids. The CDR3, as DNA: TGTGCCAGCAGTGAGGGGACGGGGAACACTGAAGCTTTCTTT. Translated: CASSEGTGNTEAFF. The full variable domain, with the rest looked up from reference TRBV2 and TRBJ1-1, is EPEVTQTPSHQVTQMGQEVILRCVPISNHLYFYWYRQILGQKVEFLVSFYNNEISEKSEIFDDQFSVERPDGSNFTLKIRSTKLEDSAMYFCASSEGTGNTEAFFGQGTRLTVV.

Ten or more counts support this clonotype. V gene TRBV12-3 or TRBV12-4 combines with J gene TRBJ1-2, with no clear D. The CDR3 has 15 residues. The ends were cut back, 4 bases at V and 5 bases at J, with 17 bases in the middle. CDR3 DNA: TGTGCCAGCAGTTACGACGGACGCTCGGGGTATGGCTACACCTTC. It translates to CASSYDGRSGYGYTF.